The rows below give T cell receptor beta chains drawn from one sample of a study of T cells after yellow fever vaccination. MiXCR, applied by TCRdb to the 5' RACE reads, yields one record per CDR3 protein. The table includes some 300,000 distinct CDR3 sequences, around 10% detected once. The sequenced sample was CD4+ T cells sorted from PBMCs, obtained 5 days after the yellow fever booster vaccination. The source is a man between 18 and 35 years old who received the YFV17D yellow fever vaccine. The CDR3 runs from the conserved cysteine through the conserved F or W. Fields, in order: D gene, V gene, J gene, CDR3 protein. The D gene is left open where the match is weak.

>TRBD2|TRBV7-9|TRBJ2-3
CASSTPGLASDTRYF
>TRBD1|TRBV6-5|TRBJ1-2
CASSYKRDRQANYGYTF
>.|TRBV7-9|TRBJ1-4
CASSLGTANEKLFF
>.|TRBV12-3/TRBV12-4|TRBJ1-5
CASSLADQTQHF
>.|TRBV5-4|TRBJ1-1
CASSLRQKKTEAFF
>TRBD1|TRBV4-3|TRBJ1-2
CARSQQGAANYGYTF
>.|TRBV6-2/TRBV6-3|TRBJ2-2
CASTRGVANTGELFF
>.|TRBV27|TRBJ2-2
CASSLAGTAGELFF
>.|TRBV6-2/TRBV6-3|TRBJ1-1
CASSYSGHGTEAFF
>TRBD1|TRBV7-9|TRBJ1-1
CASRDGTGKSNTEAFF
>.|TRBV5-1|TRBJ2-3
CASSSQTLQNTRQYF
>.|TRBV7-2|TRBJ1-1
CASSLMGAGTEAFF
>.|TRBV3-1|TRBJ1-1
CASSHLGGAEAFF
>TRBD2|TRBV7-2|TRBJ2-3
CASSLEVAGAQYF
>.|TRBV7-2|TRBJ2-2
CASSSPPTRPGTGELFF
>.|TRBV7-8|TRBJ2-2
CASSLTRNTGELFF
>TRBD2|TRBV20-1|TRBJ2-3
CSARDLGRGGDTQYF
>.|TRBV6-2/TRBV6-3|TRBJ2-3
CASGGFTDTQYF
>.|TRBV7-2|TRBJ2-7
CASSWYLGEQYF
>TRBD1|TRBV12-3/TRBV12-4|TRBJ1-3
CASSVGQVGNTIYF
>TRBD2|TRBV12-3/TRBV12-4|TRBJ2-3
CASSFVAGGSAQYF
>TRBD1|TRBV7-2|TRBJ2-3
CASSRTGGASPDTQYF
>TRBD2|TRBV10-3|TRBJ2-3
CAITSGGAGDTQYF
>TRBD1|TRBV4-1|TRBJ1-2
CASSRYPPRQGTGYTF
>TRBD2|TRBV18|TRBJ2-1
CASSPRTSGYNEQFF
>TRBD2|TRBV6-6|TRBJ2-3
CASSSGLAGGLRVTDTQYF
>.|TRBV28|TRBJ1-1
CASRATGMNTEAFF
>.|TRBV6-2/TRBV6-3|TRBJ2-1
CASSYGKARIYNEQFF
>.|TRBV6-5|TRBJ1-2
CASSPDRLYGYTF
>TRBD1|TRBV6-5|TRBJ2-2
CASSYSTGINTGELFF
>TRBD1|TRBV7-9|TRBJ1-5
CASSPGTGSWNQPQHF
>.|TRBV10-1|TRBJ1-5
CASSDSGDNQPQHF
>.|TRBV7-2|TRBJ2-6
CASSLQGPSGANVLTF
>.|TRBV6-1|TRBJ1-4
CASSGTLNEKLFF
>.|TRBV5-6|TRBJ2-7
CASSLRAIYEQYF
>TRBD2|TRBV7-2|TRBJ2-4
CASSLDSGGAAKNIQYF
>TRBD1|TRBV27|TRBJ2-7
CASSLSGVRGTSGYEQYF
>.|TRBV20-1|TRBJ2-3
CSARGEVDTQYF
>.|TRBV6-5|TRBJ1-2
CASSYGSGGGYGYTF
>.|TRBV7-9|TRBJ2-3
CASSLKRIGTDTQYF
>.|TRBV28|TRBJ1-1
CASSPIGVIEAFF
>.|TRBV6-2/TRBV6-3|TRBJ2-5
CASSYYRGGGETQYF
>TRBD1|TRBV14|TRBJ1-1
CASSQKRTGVNTEAFF
>TRBD2|TRBV7-2|TRBJ2-3
CASSRLSGGASDTQYF
>TRBD2|TRBV24-1|TRBJ2-1
CATSDSGLAGVANEQFF
>TRBD1|TRBV6-6|TRBJ1-2
CASSYGTATQNGYTF
>.|TRBV5-1|TRBJ2-2
CASSEFGGAGELFF
>.|TRBV29-1|TRBJ1-1
CSAEASFTEAFF
>.|TRBV7-9|TRBJ2-5
CASSFSSGPQETQYF
>.|TRBV6-2/TRBV6-3|TRBJ2-5
CASAPTGNEETQYF
>.|TRBV29-1|TRBJ2-3
CSVAVVLAGADTQYF
>.|TRBV25-1|TRBJ2-2
CANEARESAGELFF
>TRBD1|TRBV6-5|TRBJ2-2
CASSYLGTVSTGELFF
>.|TRBV20-1|TRBJ2-7
CSARGGLYYEQYF
>TRBD1|TRBV30|TRBJ2-7
CAWRDSGTGPYEQYF